Below, 22 T cell receptor beta chains from the same sample are listed, as sequenced in a study of tissue T cells after allogeneic stem cell transplantation. The repertoire was sequenced with immunoSEQ multiplex PCR; TCRdb's copy has only in-frame clones and lacks some. The sample lists 4,500 to 5,000 clones; 32% were seen once. Specified time point: mouse harvest day 14 after allogeneic transplant. The graft held 10^6 splenic CD5+ T cells and 10^7 T-cell-depleted bone marrow cells. Sequencing was done on a sample of skin. The source of these receptors is a female BALB/c mouse given C57BL/6 T cells with graft-versus-host disease after an allogeneic hematopoietic cell transplant.

Note on this clone: Mouse germline and gene names are used. The read comes to an end 1 residue before the CDR3 does, leaving the germline J gene to fill in the end. This chain connects TRBV1 to TRBJ2-2; weak D call: TRBD1 (6 bases). The CDR3 extends over 15 amino acids. CDR1 NSQYPW and CDR2 LRSPGD come from the germline V gene (reference sequence). The germline V and J ends were trimmed by 0 bases and 4 bases, with 9 bases remaining between them. The CDR3 loop is CTCSADIRGTGQLYF. CDR3 DNA (partial): TGCACCTGCAGTGCAGATATCAGGGGCACCGGGCAGCTCTAC.

By share, this clone counts as medium-sized. Germline and genes here are mouse. The CDR3 goes on 1 residue after the read ends, and that part is filled in from the germline J gene. The rearrangement uses TRBV23 and TRBJ1-2. This CDR3 has 15 amino acids. CDR1 and CDR2 from the germline V gene are KGHTA and FQNQQP. The CDR3 bases that were read are TGCTCCAGCAGTCAATCGGGGGGGGCAAACTCCGACTACACC. Its translation: CSSSQSGGANSDYT. In full, the CDR3 is CSSSQSGGANSDYTF.

The table lists this clone with a few counts. The genes are named according to mouse. The read terminates 1 residue ahead of where the CDR3 ends, so the germline J gene completes it. The chain couples TRBV26 to TRBJ1-5; possible D gene TRBD1, 5 bases. The CDR3 consists of 12 residues. Germline V CDR1 and CDR2: KGHPV, FQNQEV (reference sequence). Trimming removed 4 bases from V and 7 bases from J, with 8 bases in between. Incomplete CDR3 DNA: TGTGCCAGCAGTCCGGACATTCAGGCTCCGCTT. Translation gives CASSPDIQAPL. The whole CDR3 protein is CASSPDIQAPLF.

About this clone: Any gene name here is a mouse gene name. The DNA ends 1 residue before the CDR3 does, and the rest of the CDR3 is filled in from the germline J gene. The chain carries TRBV26 and TRBJ2-2, with D unclear. CDR3 length: 13 amino acids. Per germline, CDR1 KGHPV and CDR2 FQNQEV (reference sequence). V shed 6 bases and J shed 0 bases, with 5 bases lying between them. CDR3 protein: CASSLANTGQLYF. The CDR3 DNA, read in part, is TGTGCCAGCAGCCTTGCAAACACCGGGCAGCTCTAC.

For this clone: The genes and germline here are from mouse. Other DNA sequences in this sample translate to the same CDR3. The CDR3 region is CASSLLGNQDTQYF. The DNA read from the CDR3 is TGTGCCAGCAGTCTCCTTGGAAACCAAGACACCCAGTAC. This chain joins TRBV26 and TRBJ2-5, with D unclear. The CDR3 end falls 1 residue outside the read, so it is completed with the germline J gene. The CDR3 length is 14 residues. Germline V gene data show CDR1 as KGHPV and CDR2 as FQNQEV (reference sequence). Trimming removed 3 bases from V and 0 bases from J, with 7 bases in between.

This clone was seen a handful of times. Mouse gene names apply. The read ends 1 residue shy of where the CDR3 ends; the end is completed using the germline J gene. The chain is built from TRBV26 and TRBJ1-3; D is possibly TRBD1 (6 bases). Per germline, CDR1 KGHPV and CDR2 FQNQEV (reference sequence). Trimming took 4 bases from V and 0 from J, leaving 7 bases between them. This CDR3 is built from 14 residues. The sequenced CDR3 bases are TGTGCCAGCAGTCCGGGACATTCTGGAAATACGCTCTAT. Its translation: CASSPGHSGNTLY. The CDR3, in full, reads CASSPGHSGNTLYF.

With respect to this clone: Mouse gene names and germline throughout. CDR3 region: CASSLNTEVFF. CDR3 DNA (partial): TGTGCCAGCAGTTTAAACACAGAAGTCTTC. The V gene is TRBV15, the J gene TRBJ1-1; no clear D gene. The read terminates 1 residue before the CDR3 end, so the remaining end is supplied by the germline J gene. Between the trimmed V and J ends, which lost 2 bases and 2 bases, there was a span of 0 bases. Germline-derived CDR1 and CDR2 are SGHND and FRSKSL. The CDR3 is 11 residues long.

As concerns this clone: Gene names and germline refer to mouse. The CDR3 region is CASSLGRNQDTQYF. Incomplete CDR3 DNA: TGTGCCAGCAGTCTCGGCAGGAACCAAGACACCCAGTAC. This chain uses TRBV26 with TRBJ2-5, with D unresolved. The read finishes 1 residue shy of the CDR3 end, and the germline J gene is used to complete it. Germline V gene data show CDR1 as KGHPV and CDR2 as FQNQEV (reference sequence). The V end lost 3 bases, the J end lost 0 bases, and 7 bases lay between the germline ends. This CDR3 is 14 amino acids long.

As for this clone: Mouse names are used for the genes. The read halts 1 residue ahead of the CDR3 end, with the missing end drawn from the germline J gene. The chain combines TRBV3 with TRBJ1-2, with a possible D match to TRBD1 (6 bases). The length of the CDR3 is 13 residues. Trimming removed 4 bases at V and 4 bases at J, with 10 bases between. Germline values: CDR1 SNHLY, CDR2 FYNGKV (reference sequence). CDR3 in amino acids: CASSSQGTSDYTF. The CDR3 DNA, read in part, is TGTGCCAGCAGCTCTCAGGGGACCTCCGACTACACC. The full variable domain, completed using reference TRBV3 and TRBJ1-2, is GPKVLQIPSHQIIDMGQMVTLNCDPVSNHLYFYWYKQILGQQMEFLVNFYNGKVMEKSKLFKDQFSVERPDGSYFTLKIQPTALEDSAVYFCASSSQGTSDYTFGSGTRLLVI.

By share, this clone ranks as medium-sized (0.01 to 0.1%). Each gene name is a mouse one. The CDR3 extends 1 residue past the end of the read, so its final part is completed from the germline J gene. V usage is TRBV26 and J usage is TRBJ2-7, with TRBD1 identical over 8 bases. J was trimmed by 1 base and V by 3 bases; bases with no gene match: 2. In germline, CDR1 is KGHPV, CDR2 FQNQEV (reference sequence). The CDR3 loop spans 14 amino acids. CDR3 DNA (partial): TGTGCCAGCAGTCTAGGGACAGGATCCTATGAACAGTAC. This translates into CASSLGTGSYEQY. The entire CDR3 sequence reads CASSLGTGSYEQYF.

About this clone: The genes and germline here are from mouse. The read gets to within 1 residue of the CDR3 end, and the germline J gene fills in the rest. This rearrangement joins TRBV17 to TRBJ1-4; D not certain. The ends were cut back, 2 bases at V and 1 base at J, with 8 bases in the middle. The CDR3 has 15 residues. The germline gives CDR1 MNHDT, CDR2 YYDKIL. The CDR3 spells CASSRYGNSNERLFF. CDR3 bases read: TGTGCTAGCAGTAGATACGGGAATTCCAACGAAAGATTATTT.

With regard to this clone: These gene names are mouse names. The chain's CDR3 is CASSSQGTETLYF. Incomplete CDR3 DNA: TGTGCAAGCAGCTCACAGGGTACAGAAACGCTGTAT. The chain carries TRBV16 and TRBJ2-3, with D possibly matching TRBD1 (6 bases). The read halts 1 residue ahead of the CDR3 end, with the missing end drawn from the germline J gene. The CDR3 has 13 residues. The germline V gene has CDR1 SGHSA and CDR2 FRNQAP. V dropped 4 bases and J dropped 4 bases, with 9 bases sitting between them.

Points on this clone: Mouse names are used for the genes. The CDR3 end is not reached by the read, which stops 1 residue before it; the germline J gene fills it in. This chain connects TRBV23 to TRBJ2-7; no check of the table's D call, TRBD2, against the DNA was made. This CDR3 contains 15 residues. Germline V gives CDR1 KGHTA, CDR2 FQNQQP. Partial CDR3 DNA: TGCTCCAGCAGTCAATCGGGTGGGGGGGCCTATGAACAGTAC. It encodes CSSSQSGGGAYEQY. The CDR3 as a whole reads CSSSQSGGGAYEQYF. Together with reference TRBV23 and TRBJ2-7, the CDR3 gives the full variable domain: DAAVTQKPRYLIKMKGQEAEMKCIPEKGHTAVFWYQQKQSKELKFLIYFQNQQPLDQIDMVKERFSAVCPSSSLCSLGIRTCEAEDSALYLCSSSQSGGGAYEQYFGPGTRLTVL.

This clone was counted a few times. Gene names refer to mouse genes. The read terminates 1 residue ahead of where the CDR3 ends, so the germline J gene completes it. The chain uses TRBV12-2 and TRBJ2-7; D is possibly TRBD2 (6 bases). Trimming left V 3 bases short and J 6 bases short, with 8 bases between. The CDR3 covers 11 residues. CDR1 SGHLS and CDR2 HYDKME come from the germline V gene. The sequenced part of the CDR3 DNA is TGTGCCAGCTCTGGGGGGATTGAACAGTAC. This encodes CASSGGIEQY. The complete CDR3 protein is CASSGGIEQYF. The variable domain in full, with the rest retrieved from reference TRBV12-2 and TRBJ2-7, is NSGVVQSPRYIIKGKGERSILKCIPISGHLSVAWYQQTQGQELKFFIQHYDKMERDKGNLPSRFSVQQFDDYHSEMNMSALELEDSAVYFCASSGGIEQYFGPGTRLTVL.

Relative to its sample, this clone is medium-sized (0.01 to 0.1%). The germline and genes are mouse ones. The read finishes 1 residue shy of the CDR3 end, and the germline J gene is used to complete it. J is TRBJ2-7 and V is TRBV2; 9 bases are shared with TRBD2. CDR1 and CDR2 (germline): LGHNA, YSYQKL. V lost 0 bases to trimming and J lost 6 bases; unmatched junction nucleotides: 3. The length of the CDR3 is 14 residues. CDR3 DNA, as far as it was read: TGTGCCAGCAGCCAAGAACTGGGGGGTATTGAACAGTAC. Translation gives CASSQELGGIEQY. The entire CDR3 reads CASSQELGGIEQYF.

A remark on this clone: Germline and genes: mouse. CDR3 DNA (partial): TGTGCCAGCAGTGGAGACGACGAAAGATTATTT. Translated, it gives CASSGDDERLF. Given in full, the CDR3 is CASSGDDERLFF. V and J are TRBV13-3 and TRBJ1-4; D gene uncertain. The read ends 1 residue early relative to the CDR3; the germline J gene fills the gap. This CDR3 is 12 amino acids long. The V gene lost 3 bases and the J gene lost 6 bases, with 6 bases spanning the gap. Germline values: CDR1 NNHDY, CDR2 SYVADS. Using reference TRBV13-3 and TRBJ1-4 for the parts outside the CDR3, the full variable domain is EAAVTQSPRSKVAVTGGKVTLSCHQTNNHDYMYWYRQDTGHGLRLIHYSYVADSTEKGDIPDGYKASRPSQENFSLILELASLSQTAVYFCASSGDDERLFFGHGTKLSVL.

Concerning this clone: Genes and germline come from the mouse. From the germline J gene comes the end of the CDR3, since the read stops 1 residue before it. V usage is TRBV23 and J usage is TRBJ2-5; the listed D gene, TRBD1, was not tested against the DNA. The CDR3 covers 15 residues. The germline V gene encodes CDR1 KGHTA and CDR2 FQNQQP. CDR3 DNA (partial): TGCTCCAGCAGTCCCTACAGGGGGCGCCAAGACACCCAGTAC. Encoded protein: CSSSPYRGRQDTQY. The whole CDR3 is CSSSPYRGRQDTQYF.

This clone was counted a few times. The gene symbols are mouse symbols. The read ends 1 residue shy of where the CDR3 ends; the end is completed using the germline J gene. The genes are TRBV16 and TRBJ2-7, with TRBD1 as a possible D gene (6 bases). The CDR3 is 12 amino acids. Deletions cut 5 bases from V and 3 bases from J, with 8 bases between. Germline lookup yields CDR1 SGHSA and CDR2 FRNQAP. CDR3 DNA, as far as it was read: TGTGCAAGCAGCACCAGGGGCTATGAACAGTAC. It yields the protein CASSTRGYEQY. The CDR3 reads in full as CASSTRGYEQYF. The full variable domain, in which reference TRBV16 and TRBJ2-7 provide the parts outside the CDR3, is NAGVIQTPRHKVTGKGQEATLWCEPISGHSAVFWYRQTIVQGLEFLTYFRNQAPIDDSGMPKERFSAQMPNQSHSTLKIQSTQPQDSAVYLCASSTRGYEQYFGPGTRLTVL.

This clone has only one observation. Any gene name here is a mouse gene name. The CDR3 is cut off 1 residue early in the read; its end comes from the germline J gene. The chain uses TRBV16 and TRBJ1-1; no definite D call. In germline, CDR1 is SGHSA, CDR2 FRNQAP. This CDR3 spans 13 amino acids. The V and J ends lost 1 base and 4 bases respectively, with 7 bases between them. The CDR3 loop is CASSLAQSTEVFF. CDR3 bases read: TGTGCAAGCAGCTTAGCCCAATCCACAGAAGTCTTC.

Sample share makes this clone medium-sized. Mouse gene names apply. The CDR3 end lies 1 residue beyond the end of the read and is filled in from the germline J gene. The chain links TRBV26 to TRBJ1-3, with D maybe TRBD1 (5 bases). The germline CDR1 and CDR2 sequences are KGHPV and FQNQEV (reference sequence). The CDR3 has 15 amino acids. The ends were cut back, 1 base at V and 0 bases at J, with 7 bases in the middle. The CDR3 bases that were read are TGTGCCAGCAGTCTGTGGGACGGTTCTGGAAATACGCTCTAT. Amino acid sequence: CASSLWDGSGNTLY. The CDR3 as a whole reads CASSLWDGSGNTLYF.

This clone was detected only a few times. The gene names given are mouse names. The DNA read from the CDR3 is TGTGCCAGCAGTCTGTTGGGGGCACAAAACACCTTGTAC. Amino acid sequence: CASSLLGAQNTLY. The CDR3 in full is CASSLLGAQNTLYF. The chain uses TRBV26 and TRBJ2-4; D tentatively fits TRBD1 or TRBD2 (6 bases each). The missing CDR3 end, 1 residue past where the read stops, is filled in from the germline J gene. CDR3 length: 14 amino acids. The germline V gene has CDR1 KGHPV and CDR2 FQNQEV (reference sequence). Deletions cut 1 base from V and 3 bases from J, with 8 bases between.

This clone is categorized as medium-sized. Gene names and germline refer to mouse. The read ends 1 residue before the CDR3 terminus; that terminus is restored from the germline J gene. The rearrangement links TRBV13-1 to TRBJ2-5; no definite D call. V was pared by 0 bases and J by 3 bases, with 5 bases between. This CDR3 has 13 amino acids. CDR1 and CDR2 (germline): NSHNY, SYGAGN. The DNA read from the CDR3 is TGTGCCAGCAGTGATGGACATCAAGACACCCAGTAC. It translates to CASSDGHQDTQY. The CDR3, in full, reads CASSDGHQDTQYF.